A single sample is the source of the 3 T cell receptor beta chains below, sequenced in a study of blood T cell repertoires in COVID-19. The data were produced by immunoSEQ multiplex PCR, yet TCRdb's version contains in-frame clones alone and is incomplete. The table records 110,000 to 150,000 clones, roughly 82% of them present only once. The sequenced sample consisted of peripheral blood. These receptors all stem from a man between 60 and 75 years old with active or convalescent COVID-19.

The gene calls are TRBV19 and TRBJ2-1; 9 nucleotides line up with TRBD1. V dropped 4 bases and J dropped 4; count of bases not matched to a gene: 8. CDR3 size: 16 residues. Per germline, CDR1 LNHDA and CDR2 SQIVND (reference sequence). CDR3 in amino acids: CASSTRGQGLYNEQFF. Written as DNA, the CDR3 is TGTGCCAGTAGTACCCGGGGACAGGGATTATACAATGAGCAGTTCTTC.

The table lists this clone with a count of one. V gene TRBV7-2 combines with J gene TRBJ1-1, with 7 positions matching TRBD1. The CDR3 loop spans 15 amino acids. Germline lookup yields CDR1 SGHTA and CDR2 FQGNSA. The J segment lost 1 base and the V segment lost 2 bases, leaving 4 bases of the junction unmatched. CDR3 bases: TGTGCCAGCAGCTTACCAGGGGGACAGAACACTGAAGCTTTCTTT. The encoded protein is CASSLPGGQNTEAFF.

The chain carries TRBV7-2 and TRBJ1-3; 9 bases agree with TRBD1. Germline V lookup: CDR1 SGHTA, CDR2 FQGNSA. CDR3 length: 15 residues. V dropped 3 bases and J dropped 8; count of bases not matched to a gene: 8. CDR3 loop: CASSFPTGGRDTIYF. For the CDR3, the DNA is TGTGCCAGCAGCTTCCCTACAGGGGGCCGGGACACCATATATTTT.